The rows below give T cell receptor beta chains drawn from one sample of a study of blood T cells in healthy people across ages. Each CDR3 protein gets one entry after TCRdb re-called the 5' RACE reads with MiXCR. Here the sample spans some 690,000 distinct CDR3 sequences, approximately 22% being singletons. Material for sequencing was blood. These receptors all stem from a man between 65 and 85 years old in good health. The CDR3 runs from the conserved cysteine through the conserved F or W. D genes are given only for firm matches. Size values are once, few and many counts, or a class for expanded clones, and some rows have none.

V gene	clone size	J gene	D gene	CDR3 protein	CDR3 DNA
TRBV7-9	NA	TRBJ2-6	NA	CASNINRAGANVLTF	TGTGCCAGCAACATTAACAGGGCTGGGGCCAACGTCCTGACTTTC
TRBV5-1	few	TRBJ2-5	TRBD1	CASSLTGTVQETQYF	TGCGCCAGCAGCTTGACCGGGACAGTACAAGAGACCCAGTACTTC
TRBV5-1	few	TRBJ1-4	NA	CASSGGGLNEKLFF	TGCGCCAGCAGCGGGGGGGGGTTGAACGAAAAACTGTTTTTT
TRBV12-3/TRBV12-4	few	TRBJ2-1	NA	CASSSLSDGEQFF	TGTGCCAGCAGTTCCTTATCCGACGGGGAGCAGTTCTTC
TRBV5-1	few	TRBJ1-4	NA	CASSLARREKLFF	TGCGCCAGCAGCTTGGCCCGGCGGGAAAAACTGTTTTTT
TRBV7-2	many	TRBJ2-3	TRBD2	CASSPGVAGASTDTQYF	TGTGCCAGCAGCCCAGGGGTAGCGGGAGCATCCACGGATACGCAGTATTTT
TRBV5-1	few	TRBJ1-2	NA	CASSLGEGDYGYTF	TGCGCCAGCAGCTTGGGTGAGGGGGACTATGGCTACACCTTC
TRBV6-5	NA	TRBJ2-1	TRBD2	CASSGLAGLSSYNERFF	TGTGCCAGCAGCGGACTAGCGGGGTTGAGTTCCTACAATGAGCGGTTCTTC
TRBV10-3	NA	TRBJ2-1	NA	CAISDGSGLRNEQFF	TGTGCCATCAGTGACGGGAGCGGACTAAGAAATGAGCAGTTCTTC
TRBV24-1	NA	TRBJ2-3	NA	CATSDFIDTQYF	TGTGCCACCAGTGATTTTATTGATACGCAGTATTTT
TRBV7-2	NA	TRBJ2-1	NA	CASSLYPGEQFF	TGTGCCAGCAGCTTATATCCAGGTGAGCAGTTCTTC
TRBV7-3	NA	TRBJ1-2	NA	CASRNRAHPYGYTF	TGTGCCAGCAGAAACAGGGCCCACCCCTATGGCTACACCTTC
TRBV27	NA	TRBJ1-4	NA	CASSSREGEKLFF	TGTGCCAGCAGTTCGAGAGAGGGAGAAAAACTGTTTTTT
TRBV15	NA	TRBJ2-5	NA	CATSRDNQETQYF	TGTGCCACCAGCAGAGACAACCAAGAGACCCAGTACTTC
TRBV7-9	many	TRBJ2-1	NA	CASSLEASSEQFF	TGTGCCAGCAGCTTAGAAGCTAGCAGCGAGCAGTTCTTC
TRBV7-2	many	TRBJ2-1	NA	CASSLRGSFMAGPPHNEQFF	TGTGCCAGCAGCTTAAGAGGATCTTTTATGGCGGGACCCCCCCACAATGAGCAGTTCTTC
TRBV7-9	NA	TRBJ2-5	TRBD1	CASSLARTGDETQYF	TGTGCCAGCAGCTTAGCGAGGACAGGGGATGAGACCCAGTACTTC
TRBV2	few	TRBJ2-1	NA	CASSEEGVPYNEQFF	TGTGCCAGCAGTGAAGAGGGAGTCCCCTACAATGAGCAGTTCTTC
TRBV4-2	few	TRBJ2-5	NA	CASSQIQGETQYF	TGTGCCAGCAGCCAAATCCAGGGGGAGACCCAGTACTTC
TRBV7-3	NA	TRBJ1-2	TRBD1	CASSLMGTGEYGYTF	TGTGCCAGCAGCTTAATGGGGACAGGGGAATATGGCTACACCTTC
TRBV20-1	NA	TRBJ2-5	NA	CSAKHGLSYQETQYF	TGCAGTGCAAAACATGGCTTATCGTACCAAGAGACCCAGTACTTC
TRBV7-3	many	TRBJ2-3	NA	CASSSAAVSTDTQYF	TGTGCCAGCAGCTCCGCGGCGGTTAGCACAGATACGCAGTATTTT
TRBV11-1	NA	TRBJ2-1	TRBD2	CASSLPLSGGTDGDEQFF	TGTGCCAGCAGCCTCCCGTTAAGCGGGGGGACTGACGGCGATGAGCAGTTCTTC
TRBV7-9	NA	TRBJ2-3	NA	CASSSTGGGVTGTQYF	TGTGCCAGCAGCTCGACAGGAGGGGGTGTCACAGGGACGCAGTATTTT
TRBV7-9	NA	TRBJ1-4	NA	CASSQQETNEKLFF	TGTGCCAGCAGCCAACAGGAAACTAATGAAAAACTGTTTTTT
TRBV29-1	NA	TRBJ2-7	NA	CSAGQFGIVYEQYF	TGCAGCGCCGGACAGTTCGGGATCGTATACGAGCAGTACTTC
TRBV16	many	TRBJ2-1	NA	CASTPGLNNEQFF	TGTGCCAGCACCCCGGGGCTCAACAATGAGCAGTTCTTC
TRBV11-2	many	TRBJ2-3	NA	CASSFFPSTDTQYF	TGTGCCAGCAGCTTCTTCCCCAGCACAGATACGCAGTATTTT
TRBV7-6	NA	TRBJ2-5	TRBD1	CASSPNRGRGETQYF	TGTGCCAGCAGCCCTAACAGGGGGCGAGGGGAGACCCAGTACTTC
TRBV15	many	TRBJ2-3	TRBD1	CATSIDRGSSDTQYF	TGTGCCACCAGCATAGACAGGGGGTCATCAGATACGCAGTATTTT
TRBV6-1	NA	TRBJ2-7	TRBD1	CASSGYRGNEQYF	TGTGCCAGCAGTGGATACAGGGGAAACGAGCAGTACTTC
TRBV9	NA	TRBJ2-3	NA	CASTRDLPSTDTQYF	TGTGCCAGCACCCGGGACCTCCCTAGCACAGATACGCAGTATTTT
TRBV7-2	few	TRBJ1-5	NA	CASGRDFSNQPQHF	TGTGCCAGCGGCCGGGACTTTAGCAATCAGCCCCAGCATTTT
TRBV20-1	NA	TRBJ2-4	NA	CSARDGTGFGKNIQYF	TGCAGTGCTAGGGATGGCACAGGGTTCGGCAAAAACATTCAGTACTTC
TRBV6-6	once	TRBJ1-1	TRBD1	CAGSFPGQGGTEAFF	TGTGCCGGCAGTTTTCCGGGACAGGGTGGCACTGAAGCTTTCTTT
TRBV18	once	TRBJ1-4	TRBD1	CASSPDRALFF	TGTGCCAGCTCACCCGACAGGGCTCTGTTTTTT
TRBV20-1	NA	TRBJ1-1	NA	CSARDTLNTEAFF	TGCAGTGCTAGAGATACGTTGAACACTGAAGCTTTCTTT
TRBV20-1	few	TRBJ1-4	NA	CSARDDGIPFF	TGCAGTGCTAGAGATGATGGTATTCCGTTTTTT
TRBV4-3	NA	TRBJ1-1	TRBD1	CASSQLRGTGEAFF	TGCGCCAGCAGCCAATTGCGGGGGACAGGAGAAGCTTTCTTT
TRBV18	few	TRBJ1-3	NA	CASSPAIALSGNTIYF	TGTGCCAGCTCACCCGCCATCGCTCTCTCTGGAAACACCATATATTTT
TRBV27	NA	TRBJ2-1	NA	CASSRDTYSYNEQFF	TGTGCCAGCAGTCGCGACACTTACTCCTACAATGAGCAGTTCTTC
TRBV29-1	NA	TRBJ2-4	TRBD2	CSVKPGGKDIQYF	TGCAGCGTTAAGCCCGGGGGGAAGGACATTCAGTACTTC
TRBV7-2	few	TRBJ1-2	NA	CASSLYGYGYTF	TGTGCCAGCAGCTTGTACGGCTATGGCTACACCTTC
TRBV6-5	NA	TRBJ1-4	NA	CASRDSRGEKLFF	TGTGCCAGCAGGGACTCCCGGGGTGAAAAACTGTTTTTT
TRBV11-2	few	TRBJ1-1	NA	CASSTNREMSEAFF	TGTGCCAGCAGCACAAACAGGGAAATGTCTGAAGCTTTCTTT
TRBV5-1	few	TRBJ1-6	NA	CASSFGVLQSPLHF	TGCGCCAGCAGCTTCGGGGTTTTGCAATCACCCCTCCACTTT
TRBV6-6	few	TRBJ1-1	NA	CASSWGGWAFF	TGTGCCAGCAGTTGGGGGGGGTGGGCTTTCTTT
TRBV12-3/TRBV12-4	few	TRBJ2-1	TRBD2	CASTLGGVLSSYNEQFF	TGTGCCAGCACCCTTGGGGGGGTTCTAAGCTCCTACAATGAGCAGTTCTTC
TRBV28	few	TRBJ2-6	NA	CASSLPTSGANVLTF	TGTGCCAGCAGTCTTCCTACCTCTGGGGCCAACGTCCTGACTTTC
TRBV20-1	NA	TRBJ2-6	NA	CSARPGASGANVLTF	TGCAGTGCCCGTCCTGGGGCTTCTGGGGCCAACGTCCTGACTTTC
TRBV7-9	many	TRBJ1-5	NA	CASSLGYSNQPQHF	TGTGCCAGCAGCTTAGGATATAGCAATCAGCCCCAGCATTTT
TRBV6-2/TRBV6-3	NA	TRBJ2-5	NA	CASSLLRTQETQYF	TGTGCCAGCAGTCTCCTGAGGACCCAAGAGACCCAGTACTTC
TRBV20-1	once	TRBJ2-7	TRBD2	CSATSAGGFDEQYF	TGCAGTGCTACTTCGGCGGGGGGTTTTGACGAGCAGTACTTC
TRBV28	few	TRBJ1-4	NA	CASSPRGQEIRKLFF	TGTGCCAGCAGTCCCCGGGGACAAGAAATTAGAAAACTGTTTTTT